The rows below give T cell receptor beta chains drawn from one sample of a study of post-analysis software for immune sequencing data. From the PCR reads, TCRdb called clonotypes with MiXCR, one entry per CDR3 protein. This sample carries roughly 600,000 distinct CDR3 sequences, 44% of them seen once, and the ten largest clones take under 2%. Sequencing was performed on blood. The receptors here all came from a girl aged 10-17 years with multiple sclerosis. Each CDR3 is given with its conserved first and last residue. The D gene is left open where the match is weak. Expanded clones are given a class, and other clones once, few, many or no size at all.

J gene,clone size,D gene,V gene,CDR3 DNA,CDR3 protein
TRBJ2-1,few,TRBD2,TRBV5-1,TGCGCCAGCAGCTCTGGGATGACTAGCGGGGGCGTGGTCTCCTACAATGAGCAGTTCTTC,CASSSGMTSGGVVSYNEQFF
TRBJ1-2,few,-,TRBV9,TGTGCCAGGTCAGCGCAAGGATCTAACGGCTACACCTTC,CARSAQGSNGYTF
TRBJ2-3,few,-,TRBV12-3/TRBV12-4,TGTGCCAGCAGTGGAGTTGCTAGTCGGGTTTGGGCGGGTACGCAGTATTTT,CASSGVASRVWAGTQYF
TRBJ2-5,-,-,TRBV12-3/TRBV12-4,TGTGCCAGCGGGACCGGGGTCGCGGAGACCCAGTACTTC,CASGTGVAETQYF
TRBJ2-7,-,-,TRBV6-6,TGTGCCAGCAGTTACTCCAGACCCGAGTCCTACGAGCAGTACTTC,CASSYSRPESYEQYF
TRBJ1-6,many,TRBD1,TRBV25-1,TGTGCCAGCAGTATGGGAAAGGGGACAGGGGGGAATTCACCCCTCCACTTT,CASSMGKGTGGNSPLHF
TRBJ1-4,-,TRBD1,TRBV4-2,TGTGCCAGCAGCCAAGACAGGGGGAGAGAAAAACTGTTTTTT,CASSQDRGREKLFF
TRBJ2-7,-,-,TRBV7-8,TGTGCCAGCAGCTTAACCCCCCAGGGAAGTGCCTACAAGCAGTACTTC,CASSLTPQGSAYKQYF
TRBJ2-5,-,TRBD1,TRBV9,TGTGCCAGCAGCTTAGTCGGGACAGAAGAGACCCAGTACTTC,CASSLVGTEETQYF
TRBJ1-2,few,-,TRBV12-3/TRBV12-4,TGTGCCAGCAGTCCCGGGACCTACTATGGCTACACCTTC,CASSPGTYYGYTF
TRBJ2-7,few,-,TRBV2,TGTGCCAGCAGTGAAGCGCTTAGGCAGCGCAACGAGCAGTACTTC,CASSEALRQRNEQYF
TRBJ2-3,-,-,TRBV3-1,TGTGCCAGCAAGGGAGGCACAGATACGCAGTATTTT,CASKGGTDTQYF
TRBJ1-2,-,-,TRBV25-1,TGTGCCAGCAGTGAGGCGGAGAAGGCTGGCTACACCTTC,CASSEAEKAGYTF
TRBJ2-1,many,-,TRBV5-1,TGCGCCAGCAGCACAGGGACAGAGCAGTTCTTC,CASSTGTEQFF
TRBJ2-1,-,TRBD2,TRBV5-1,TGCGCCAGCAGCCTCCCCCAACTAGCGGGAGGGCCGGATGAGCAGTTCTTC,CASSLPQLAGGPDEQFF
TRBJ2-3,-,-,TRBV12-5,TGTGCTAGCAGAAGAGGGAACACAGATACGCAGTATTTT,CASRRGNTDTQYF
TRBJ2-1,few,-,TRBV20-1,TGCAGTGCACTAGACAGTGTGCAGTTCTTC,CSALDSVQFF
TRBJ1-1,once,-,TRBV4-1,TGCGCCAGCAGCCAAGGGGTCACCGGGAACACTGAAGCTTTCTTT,CASSQGVTGNTEAFF
TRBJ2-3,once,TRBD2,TRBV13,TGTGCCAGCAGCTCCGAGACTAGCGGGGCATGGGATACGCAGTATTTT,CASSSETSGAWDTQYF
TRBJ2-1,-,-,TRBV20-1,TGCAGTGCTAGGGAGGATAACATGTACAATGAGCAGTTCTTC,CSAREDNMYNEQFF
TRBJ2-3,-,-,TRBV5-1,TGCGCCAGCAGCTTGGCCCCCCCACTGACGGAATATACGCAGTATTTT,CASSLAPPLTEYTQYF
TRBJ2-5,many,-,TRBV7-3,TGTGCCAGCAGCCCGGGGGGACACAACCAAGAGACCCAGTACTTC,CASSPGGHNQETQYF
TRBJ1-5,-,TRBD1,TRBV4-1,TGCGCCAGCAGCGGGACAGCCGCTAGCAATCAGCCCCAGCATTTT,CASSGTAASNQPQHF
TRBJ1-1,-,TRBD1,TRBV9,TGTGCCAGCAGCGTAGGGACAGGGAACACTGAAGCTTTCTTT,CASSVGTGNTEAFF
TRBJ1-2,-,-,TRBV12-3/TRBV12-4,TGTGCCAGCATTATAGGGGGGGCTGCAGGCTACACCTTC,CASIIGGAAGYTF
TRBJ1-2,few,-,TRBV29-1,TGCAGCGTCTTCAGGCCTTCCTATGGCTACACCTTC,CSVFRPSYGYTF
TRBJ2-3,-,-,TRBV20-1,TGCAGTGCTAGAGATTGGAACCAGTTACTCACAGATACGCAGTATTTT,CSARDWNQLLTDTQYF
TRBJ2-2,-,-,TRBV5-1,TGCGCCAGCAGCTTGGCCGGGCCGATGAACACCGGGGAGCTGTTTTTT,CASSLAGPMNTGELFF
TRBJ2-1,-,-,TRBV27,TGTGCCAGCTCACCCGGAGGGTCAGGGAGCTCCTACAATGAGCAGTTCTTC,CASSPGGSGSSYNEQFF
TRBJ1-2,-,TRBD1,TRBV29-1,TGCAGCGTGGACAGGGGCCGCAATGGCTACACCTTC,CSVDRGRNGYTF
TRBJ2-1,-,-,TRBV5-1,TGCGCCAGCAGCTTTGACCACAGCTCCTACAATGAGCAGTTCTTC,CASSFDHSSYNEQFF
TRBJ1-6,-,TRBD1,TRBV20-1,TGCAGTGCTCTCGCCGGCCGACAGGGATCGAATTCACCCCTCCACTTT,CSALAGRQGSNSPLHF
TRBJ1-1,few,-,TRBV6-2/TRBV6-3,TGTGCCAGCAGTGCCGGAGGGGGGGGCACTGAAGCTTTCTTT,CASSAGGGGTEAFF
TRBJ2-5,-,TRBD1,TRBV5-6,TGTGCCAGCAGCGGGGACAGGGGGAACGGAGAGACCCAGTACTTC,CASSGDRGNGETQYF
TRBJ1-1,few,TRBD1,TRBV6-6,TGTGCCAGCGGGGACAGGGAGACTGAAGCTTTCTTT,CASGDRETEAFF
TRBJ2-1,-,TRBD2,TRBV29-1,TGCAGCGGCGGGACTAGCGGATACAATGAGCAGTTCTTC,CSGGTSGYNEQFF
TRBJ2-1,-,TRBD2,TRBV10-3,TGTGCCATCAGCACTACTAGCGGGAGGAGCTATGAGCAGTTCTTC,CAISTTSGRSYEQFF
TRBJ2-3,-,-,TRBV11-3,TGTGCCAGCAGCTTAGGCCGGAGGGCCGGCACAGATACGCAGTATTTT,CASSLGRRAGTDTQYF
TRBJ1-2,-,-,TRBV6-5,TGTGCCAGCAGCCCGGACGGTAGCTTTGGCTATGGCTACACCTTC,CASSPDGSFGYGYTF
TRBJ1-4,-,-,TRBV6-5,TGTACCAGCAGTTACGCCAGGGGTGCAAAACTGTTTTTT,CTSSYARGAKLFF
TRBJ2-7,few,TRBD1,TRBV20-1,TGCAGTGCTAGAAAGGACAGGTCCCTTCCCGAGCAGTACTTC,CSARKDRSLPEQYF
TRBJ2-5,many,TRBD2,TRBV7-8,TGTGCCAGCAGCAATAGACTAGCGGGAGACCAAGAGACCCAGTACTTC,CASSNRLAGDQETQYF
TRBJ2-1,-,-,TRBV11-3,TGTGCCAGCAGCTTAGCCGGGACAACAGAGCAGTTCTTC,CASSLAGTTEQFF
TRBJ2-3,once,-,TRBV5-5,TGTGCCAGCAGCTTGGGGGCCCTCACAGATACGCAGTATTTT,CASSLGALTDTQYF
TRBJ1-2,-,TRBD1,TRBV18,TGTGCCAGCTCACCGGGATCCGGGACAGACTATGGCTACACCTTC,CASSPGSGTDYGYTF
TRBJ1-1,few,TRBD1,TRBV20-1,TGCAGTGCTAGACCCACCGGGACAGGGCTCACTGAAGCTTTCTTT,CSARPTGTGLTEAFF
TRBJ2-7,-,TRBD2,TRBV11-2,TGTGCCAGCAGCGCCAGGTTCCTACCTAGCGGGAGGTACGAGCAGTACTTC,CASSARFLPSGRYEQYF
TRBJ2-5,-,-,TRBV5-1,TGCGCCAGCAGCTTGCCGACCTCCGACAAAGGGGAGACCCAGTACTTC,CASSLPTSDKGETQYF
TRBJ2-2,-,-,TRBV9,TGTGCCAGCAGCCCCCCCCTGGCGGTCAGAAACACCGGGGAGCTGTTTTTT,CASSPPLAVRNTGELFF
TRBJ2-1,few,-,TRBV11-2,TGTGCCAGCAGCAAGCGGGCGGACAGCTCCTACAATGAGCAGTTCTTC,CASSKRADSSYNEQFF
TRBJ2-5,few,TRBD2,TRBV4-2,TGTGCCAGCAGCCAAGAACCTAGGACTAGTGAGACCCAGTACTTC,CASSQEPRTSETQYF
TRBJ2-5,-,TRBD1,TRBV20-1,TGCAGTGCGGCTCCGGGACAGCAAGAGACCCAGTACTTC,CSAAPGQQETQYF
TRBJ2-1,few,-,TRBV7-9,TGTGCCAGCAGCCCAGGAGGACAGTACCACAATGAGCAGTTCTTC,CASSPGGQYHNEQFF